This T cell receptor beta chain was found in a study of technical replicates of blood from a few donors. Sequencing used immunoSEQ multiplex PCR; TCRdb keeps in-frame clones, though not all of them. The table shows about 100,000 clones, with just under 95% occurring only once. Trimming pared 3 bases from V and 4 bases from J, leaving 4 bases between. The germline V gene has CDR1 MNHNS and CDR2 SASEGT. The CDR3 runs 11 residues. The source is a human donor in good health. J is TRBJ2-7 and V is TRBV6-1; D call uncertain. Sequenced input: T cells isolated from PBMCs. In nucleotides, the CDR3 is TGTGCCAGCAGTGACCTGTACGAGCAGTACTTC. Translating it yields CASSDLYEQYF.